This entry lists 32 T cell receptor beta chains sequenced from one sample in a study of cytomegalovirus exposure and HLA in healthy donors. The PCR ran on 60 Vbeta and 13 Jbeta primers. Clones were sequenced by immunoSEQ multiplex PCR, and TCRdb holds only the in-frame ones, with some missing. The sample contains roughly 200,000 clones, 76% of which appear only once. Sequencing used PBMCs. The source is a man younger than 30 in good health and CMV-seronegative.

V is TRBV5-4 and J is TRBJ2-2, with 7 bases fitting TRBD1. CDR1 is SGHNT and CDR2 is YYREEE in the germline V gene (reference sequence). J gave up 1 base and V 4 bases, and 4 bases lay outside the gene matches. CDR3 length equals 15 residues. CDR3: CASSLGTENTGELFF. In nucleotides, the CDR3 is TGTGCCAGCAGCCTTGGGACAGAGAACACCGGGGAGCTGTTTTTT.

The chain has TRBV7-2 and TRBJ2-1; 7 nucleotides line up with TRBD1. Germline V gives CDR1 SGHTA, CDR2 FQGNSA. V lost 6 bases to trimming and J lost 12 bases; unmatched junction nucleotides: 17. This CDR3 has 15 residues. In DNA, the CDR3 is TGTGCCAGCAGTAGTAACAGGGGAGTAATGAATAGGCAGTTCTTC. Translation: CASSSNRGVMNRQFF.

The V gene is TRBV5-8, the J gene TRBJ1-4; D gene uncertain. The germline V gene has CDR1 SGHTS and CDR2 YDEGEE. The CDR3 runs 16 residues. The germline V and J ends were trimmed by 0 bases and 4 bases, with 13 bases remaining between them. CDR3 protein: CASSLGFSSINEKLFF. For the CDR3, the DNA is TGTGCCAGCAGCTTGGGTTTCTCGAGTATTAATGAAAAACTGTTTTTT.

This chain connects TRBV7-3 to TRBJ1-1, with TRBD1 matching over 9 bases. Germline assignment: CDR1 SGHTA and CDR2 FQGTGA. The CDR3 loop spans 16 amino acids. Losses at the gene ends were 5 bases for V and 1 base for J; bases not matched to a gene: 8. CDR3 in DNA: TGTGCCAGCAGCCTTACAGGGGGCGCGTGGAACACTGAAGCTTTCTTT. Translating gives CASSLTGGAWNTEAFF.

This clone was picked up a small number of times. The rearrangement links TRBV5-6 to TRBJ1-2; perhaps TRBD1 as D (6 bases). Trimming removed 0 bases from V and 4 bases from J, with 16 bases in between. This CDR3 has 16 amino acids. Germline V gives CDR1 SGHDT, CDR2 YYEEEE. The DNA of the CDR3 is TGTGCCAGCAGCTTGGGGATATCGGGGGGGCCCTATGGCTACACCTTC. Translation gives CASSLGISGGPYGYTF. The complete variable domain, with remaining parts taken from reference TRBV5-6 and TRBJ1-2, reads DAGVTQSPTHLIKTRGQQVTLRCSPKSGHDTVSWYQQALGQGPQFIFQYYEEEERQRGNFPDRFSGHQFPNYSSELNVNALLLGDSALYLCASSLGISGGPYGYTFGSGTRLTVV.

This clone has more than one count but fewer than ten. The chain links TRBV6-4 to TRBJ2-5; 7 bases map to TRBD1. Near its end, the DNA agrees better with TRBJ2-7, so the J call may be wrong. Germline CDR1 reads MRHNA; CDR2 reads SNTAGT. The CDR3 consists of 14 residues. CDR3 nucleotides: TGTGCCAGTGAACAGGGGCCTCCGAGCTACGAGCAGTACTTC. Amino acid sequence: CASEQGPPSYEQYF.

Note on this clone: Germline is not matched at one junction end, which may reflect a read error. Other DNA sequences in the sample encode the same CDR3. This chain joins TRBV5-6 and TRBJ2-2; tentatively, D is TRBD1 (6 bases). The CDR3 sequence is 16 residues long. CDR1 is SGHDT and CDR2 is YYEEEE in the germline V gene. The CDR3 here is CASSLAMDRLTGELFF. CDR3 nucleotide sequence: TGTGCCAGCAGCTTGGCCATGGACAGACTAACCGGGGAGCTGTTCTTT.

This clone was seen a single time. The sample holds other DNA sequences that translate to the same CDR3. This rearrangement joins TRBV11-2 to TRBJ2-5; tentatively, D is TRBD1 (5 bases). The V gene's germline CDR1 is SGHAT and CDR2 FQNNGV. The V end lost 0 bases, the J end lost 2 bases, and 10 bases lay between the germline ends. The CDR3 sequence is 15 residues long. The CDR3 is CASSLDGAGQETQYF. The DNA of the CDR3 is TGTGCCAGCAGCTTAGATGGGGCAGGACAAGAGACCCAGTACTTC. The complete variable domain, with remaining parts taken from reference TRBV11-2 and TRBJ2-5, reads EAGVAQSPRYKIIEKRQSVAFWCNPISGHATLYWYQQILGQGPKLLIQFQNNGVVDDSQLPKDRFSAERLKGVDSTLKIQPAKLEDSAVYLCASSLDGAGQETQYFGPGTRLLVL.

The rearrangement uses TRBV18 and TRBJ1-1, with D tentatively TRBD1 (5 bases). Trimming left V 3 bases short and J 0 bases short, with 11 bases between. The CDR3 totals 15 residues. Germline CDR1 reads KGHSH; CDR2 reads LQKENI. The CDR3 region has the DNA TGTGCCAGCTCACCGACGAAGGGGCTGAACACTGAAGCTTTCTTT. Residues: CASSPTKGLNTEAFF.

This CDR3 is CASSFSPDFHEQYF. CDR3 DNA: TGTGCCAGCAGCTTCTCCCCAGATTTCCACGAGCAGTACTTC. The V call is TRBV13, the J call TRBJ2-7, with unresolved D. Germline CDR1 PRHDT, CDR2 FYEKMQ (reference sequence). The CDR3 length is 14 residues. V lost 3 bases to trimming and J lost 5 bases, with 14 bases between them.

V and J are TRBV19 and TRBJ1-2, with D uncertain. The length of the CDR3 is 11 residues. In germline, CDR1 is LNHDA, CDR2 SQIVND (reference sequence). Trimming left V 4 bases short and J 7 bases short, with 7 bases between. The CDR3 reads CASSTRGGYTF. The CDR3 DNA sequence: TGTGCCAGTAGTACCCGGGGTGGCTACACCTTC.

The J gene is TRBJ2-1, the V gene TRBV6-1; D gene unclear. The length of the CDR3 is 14 residues. The germline V gene encodes CDR1 MNHNS and CDR2 SASEGT. CDR3 DNA sequence: TGTGTCATCCAAAGCGCTTTCTCCTACAATGAGCAGTTCTTC. This encodes CVIQSAFSYNEQFF.

The chain is built from TRBV4-1 and TRBJ1-2; no clear D. This CDR3 region has 15 residues. Germline values: CDR1 MGHRA, CDR2 YSYEKL. The V gene lost 5 bases and the J gene lost 4 bases, with 17 bases spanning the gap. The CDR3 bases are TGCGCCAGCAGCGAGGGCAGAGTTCCTCCCTATGGCTACACCTTC. It yields the protein CASSEGRVPPYGYTF.

This clone was detected once. The chain couples TRBV11-2 to TRBJ2-2, with 9 bases identical to TRBD2. Germline CDR1 SGHAT, CDR2 FQNNGV. The CDR3 is made up of 16 amino acids. Trimming cost V 1 base and J 9 bases; bases outside gene matches: 9. The DNA for the CDR3 is TGTGCCAGCAGCTTAGCCCTAGCGGGACCTCACCGGGAGCTGTTTTTT. Translated, it gives CASSLALAGPHRELFF. Combining the CDR3 with reference TRBV11-2 and TRBJ2-2 gives the whole variable domain EAGVAQSPRYKIIEKRQSVAFWCNPISGHATLYWYQQILGQGPKLLIQFQNNGVVDDSQLPKDRFSAERLKGVDSTLKIQPAKLEDSAVYLCASSLALAGPHRELFFGEGSRLTVL.

Concerning this clone itself: The germline gene is not matched at one end of the junction; a read error may be the cause. In the same sample, other DNA sequences code for this CDR3. The chain couples TRBV5-1 to TRBJ1-2, with D perhaps TRBD1 (5 bases). The CDR3 totals 14 residues. Per germline, CDR1 SGHRS and CDR2 YFSETQ. The CDR3 region is CASSPRQSNYGYTF. CDR3 sequence (DNA): TGCGCCAGTAGCCCCAGACAGTCTAACTACGGCTACACCTTC.

This clone was found a few times. The V call is TRBV29-1, the J call TRBJ2-1, with TRBD2 matching 7 bases. The CDR3 spans 16 residues. V lost 2 bases and J lost 0; bases outside the gene matches: 7. The germline V gene encodes CDR1 SQVTM and CDR2 ANQGSEA. The CDR3 DNA sequence: TGCAGCGTTGAAAGTCGGCTAGCGGACTCCTACAATGAGCAGTTCTTC. It is translated as CSVESRLADSYNEQFF.

This chain connects TRBV19 to TRBJ1-5; D is uncertain. The CDR3 has 13 amino acids. Germline CDR1 is LNHDA and CDR2 is SQIVND (reference sequence). Trimming took off 3 bases at V and 7 bases at J, with 10 bases between the two ends. Here the CDR3 reads CASSIGVYQPQHF. CDR3 DNA: TGTGCCAGTAGTATTGGTGTCTACCAGCCCCAGCATTTT.

V usage is TRBV2 and J usage is TRBJ1-2, with 7 bases that match TRBD1. The germline V gene encodes CDR1 SNHLY and CDR2 FYNNEI. With V trimmed by 7 bases and J by 0 bases, 5 bases remained unmatched. The CDR3 consists of 14 residues. CDR3 in amino acids: CASIWDRTNYGYTF. Here the CDR3 DNA reads TGTGCCAGCATCTGGGACAGAACTAACTATGGCTACACCTTC.

The chain has TRBV2 and TRBJ2-7; D possibly corresponds to TRBD1 (6 bases). V was cut by 6 bases and J by 3 bases, with 9 bases left in between. The CDR3 runs 12 residues. The germline gives CDR1 SNHLY, CDR2 FYNNEI. The CDR3 loop is CASRDRNYEQYF. The CDR3 nucleotides are TGTGCCAGCAGGGACAGAAACTACGAGCAGTACTTC.

As concerns this clone: Additional DNA sequences in this sample encode the identical CDR3. The rearrangement uses TRBV5-1 and TRBJ2-5, with 7 bases lining up with TRBD1. Losses at the gene ends were 0 bases for V and 2 bases for J; bases not matched to a gene: 1. The V gene's germline CDR1 is SGHRS and CDR2 YFSETQ. This CDR3 has 14 amino acids. CDR3 DNA: TGCGCCAGCAGCTTGGGGGACAGACAAGAGACCCAGTACTTC. Its translation: CASSLGDRQETQYF.

About this clone: Relative to the germline gene, one junction end is altered; a read error may explain this. This chain connects TRBV5-4 to TRBJ1-2; possible D gene TRBD1, 6 bases. Germline V gene sequence: CDR1 SGHNT, CDR2 YYREEE (reference sequence). The CDR3 is 13 amino acids. CDR3 bases: TGTGCCAGCAGCTTGAACAGGGACTATGACTACACCTTC. This codes for CASSLNRDYDYTF.

This chain joins TRBV6-5 and TRBJ1-2; TRBD1 aligns across 10 bases. After removal of 7 bases from V and 4 bases from J, the junction contained 6 bases not matched to a gene. This CDR3 comprises 14 residues. Looked up from germline, CDR1 is MNHEY and CDR2 is SVGAGI. Here the CDR3 DNA reads TGTGCCAGCAAAATCGACAGGGGGCCCTATGGCTACACCTTC. This encodes CASKIDRGPYGYTF.

V is TRBV4-1 and J is TRBJ2-2, with 8 bases that match TRBD2. This CDR3 spans 16 amino acids. Germline V gives CDR1 MGHRA, CDR2 YSYEKL. J was trimmed by 3 bases and V by 4 bases; bases with no gene match: 7. CDR3 nucleotide sequence: TGCGCCAGCAGCCCGGTAGCGGGACGGCACACCGGGGAGCTGTTTTTT. Protein sequence: CASSPVAGRHTGELFF.

The chain combines TRBV5-1 with TRBJ2-2, with 7 bases that match TRBD2. CDR1 is SGHRS and CDR2 is YFSETQ in the germline V gene. The CDR3 has 16 amino acids. Trimming cost V 0 bases and J 2 bases; bases outside gene matches: 4. CDR3: CASSLGLAANTGELFF. In nucleotides, the CDR3 is TGCGCCAGCAGCTTGGGCCTAGCGGCCAACACCGGGGAGCTGTTTTTT. Combining the CDR3 with reference TRBV5-1 and TRBJ2-2 gives the whole variable domain KAGVTQTPRYLIKTRGQQVTLSCSPISGHRSVSWYQQTPGQGLQFLFEYFSETQRNKGNFPGRFSGRQFSNSRSEMNVSTLELGDSALYLCASSLGLAANTGELFFGEGSRLTVL.

Remarks on this clone: A junction boundary mismatches the germline segment, possibly from a read error. J is TRBJ2-2 and V is TRBV7-9; 10 nucleotides agree with TRBD1. The germline V gene has CDR1 SEHNR and CDR2 FQNEAQ (reference sequence). This CDR3 comprises 17 residues. The DNA for the CDR3 is TGTTCCAGCAGCTTACCCGACAGGGGGCGGGTTTCCGGGGAGCTGTTTTTT. Protein: CSSSLPDRGRVSGELFF.

A few counts support this clone. The rearrangement links TRBV27 to TRBJ1-6, with D maybe TRBD1 (5 bases). Trimming shortened V by 8 bases and J by 4 bases, and 18 bases separated the two germline ends. CDR1 is MNHEY, CDR2 SMNVEV, per germline (reference sequence). This CDR3 has 16 residues. The CDR3 loop is CASVAGRPAYNSPLHF. DNA for the CDR3: TGTGCCAGCGTCGCGGGACGTCCGGCTTATAATTCACCCCTCCACTTT.

In its sample, this clone was seen once. The chain joins TRBV28 to TRBJ1-4, with D maybe TRBD1 (5 bases). Per germline, CDR1 MDHEN and CDR2 SYDVKM. Deletions cut 4 bases from V and 0 bases from J, with 9 bases between. This CDR3 has 15 residues. Written as DNA, the CDR3 is TGTGCCAGCAGTTGGACATATGCAACTAATGAAAAACTGTTTTTT. Encoded protein: CASSWTYATNEKLFF.

Comments on this clone: Within the sample, other DNA sequences also encode this same CDR3. The CDR3 region is CASRRTSGSYNEQFF. The CDR3 DNA sequence: TGTGCCAGCAGGAGGACTAGCGGGAGCTACAATGAGCAGTTCTTC. This chain joins TRBV2 and TRBJ2-1; 13 bases agree with TRBD2. This CDR3 comprises 15 residues. Germline V CDR1 and CDR2: SNHLY, FYNNEI. The ends lost 6 bases at V and 3 bases at J; junction bases unmatched: 2.

The V call is TRBV5-1, the J call TRBJ1-1; 8 bases are a match to TRBD1. CDR1 SGHRS and CDR2 YFSETQ come from the germline V gene. V lost 7 bases to trimming and J lost 4 bases; unmatched junction nucleotides: 21. This CDR3 contains 18 residues. DNA for the CDR3: TGCGCCAGCTCAGGCGGACAGGGCTTCTCTCTACTATCCACTGAAGCTTTCTTT. Its protein is CASSGGQGFSLLSTEAFF.

This clone was seen a few times. The V and J genes are TRBV19 and TRBJ2-1, with 10 bases aligning to TRBD1. Trimming removed 4 bases from V and 4 bases from J; junction bases left unmatched: 7. Germline CDR1 LNHDA, CDR2 SQIVND (reference sequence). The CDR3 consists of 16 residues. CDR3 nucleotide sequence: TGTGCCAGTAGTAGCCAGGGGACAGGGGCGTACAATGAGCAGTTCTTC. Translating gives CASSSQGTGAYNEQFF.

The chain carries TRBV18 and TRBJ1-1; D gene unclear. Trimming removed 3 bases at V and 2 bases at J, with 16 bases between. CDR1 is KGHSH, CDR2 LQKENI, per germline. The CDR3 has 16 amino acids. CDR3 amino acids: CASSPPPQTGNTEAFF. In DNA, the CDR3 is TGTGCCAGCTCACCTCCCCCCCAGACGGGTAACACTGAAGCTTTCTTT. Full variable domain (rest looked up from reference TRBV18 and TRBJ1-1): NAGVMQNPRHLVRRRGQEARLRCSPMKGHSHVYWYRQLPEEGLKFMVYLQKENIIDESGMPKERFSAEFPKEGPSILRIQQVVRGDSAAYFCASSPPPQTGNTEAFFGQGTRLTVV.

The chain links TRBV19 to TRBJ2-3; 10 positions match TRBD2. The CDR3 consists of 16 residues. Looked up from germline, CDR1 is LNHDA and CDR2 is SQIVND (reference sequence). J lost 1 base, V lost 1 base, and 2 bases had no gene match. The CDR3 region is CASSIGSGRGTDTQYF. CDR3 DNA: TGTGCCAGTAGTATAGGAAGCGGGAGGGGCACAGATACGCAGTATTTT.